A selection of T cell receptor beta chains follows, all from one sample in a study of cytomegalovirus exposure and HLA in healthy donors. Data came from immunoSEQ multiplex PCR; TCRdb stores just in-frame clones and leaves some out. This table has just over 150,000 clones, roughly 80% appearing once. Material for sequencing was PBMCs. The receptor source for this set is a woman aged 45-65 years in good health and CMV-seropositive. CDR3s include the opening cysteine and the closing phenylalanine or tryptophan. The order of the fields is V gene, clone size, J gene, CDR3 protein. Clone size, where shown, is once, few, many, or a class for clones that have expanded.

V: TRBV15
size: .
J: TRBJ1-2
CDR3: CATSRDLGTGIYGYTF

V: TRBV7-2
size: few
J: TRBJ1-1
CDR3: CASSSQLTGSTEAFF

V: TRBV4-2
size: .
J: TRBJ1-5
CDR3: CASSQDSDRVPQPQHF

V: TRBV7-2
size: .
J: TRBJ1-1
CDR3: CASSLEGGWGNAFF

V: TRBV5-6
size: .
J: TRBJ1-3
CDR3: CASSFFSGSSGNTIYF

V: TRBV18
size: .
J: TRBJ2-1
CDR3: CASSSGGAVYEQFF

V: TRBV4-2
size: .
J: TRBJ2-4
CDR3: CASSQDHKGGNIQYF

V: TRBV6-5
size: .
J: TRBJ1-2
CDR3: CASSPDRDHGYTF

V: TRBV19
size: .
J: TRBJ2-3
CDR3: CASSRAGGQDTQYF

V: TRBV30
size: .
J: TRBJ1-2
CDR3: CASPGIYGYTF

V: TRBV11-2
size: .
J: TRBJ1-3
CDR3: CASSLGASPKETIYF

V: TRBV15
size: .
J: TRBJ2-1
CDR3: CATSRDGGAYNEQFF

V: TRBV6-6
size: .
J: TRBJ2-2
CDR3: CASSYPSGGRTGELFF

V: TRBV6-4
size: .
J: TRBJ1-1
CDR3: CASSDPQVEAFF

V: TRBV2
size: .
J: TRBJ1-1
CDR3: CASRARQGNTEAFF

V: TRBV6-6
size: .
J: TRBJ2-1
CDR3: CASSSNLGEQFF

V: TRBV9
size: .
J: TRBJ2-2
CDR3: CASSKGTSPGELFF

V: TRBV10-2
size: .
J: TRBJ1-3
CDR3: CATRDRGPGNTIYF

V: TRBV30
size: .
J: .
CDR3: CAWRAEGGRHEQYF

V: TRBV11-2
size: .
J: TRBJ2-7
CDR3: CASSLRYQGGEQYF

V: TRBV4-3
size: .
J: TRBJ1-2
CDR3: CASSQNRPGGSYGYTF

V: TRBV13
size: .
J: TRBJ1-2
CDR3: CASSLGNRGGDYGYTF

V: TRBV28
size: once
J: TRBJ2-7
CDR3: CASSPIPGLGEQYF

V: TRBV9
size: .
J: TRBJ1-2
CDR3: CASSAGQGGYGYTF

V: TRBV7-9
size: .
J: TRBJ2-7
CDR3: CSSSSGPEQYF

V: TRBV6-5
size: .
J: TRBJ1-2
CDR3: CASSKDRGYGYTF

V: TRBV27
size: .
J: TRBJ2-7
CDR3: CVSSLSGTGGYEQYF

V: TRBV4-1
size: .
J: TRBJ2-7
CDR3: CASSQAGTVGYEQYF

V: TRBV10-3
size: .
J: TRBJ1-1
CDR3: CAISEPGTPFLNTEAFF

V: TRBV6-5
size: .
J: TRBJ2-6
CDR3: CASGPPDKRANVLTF

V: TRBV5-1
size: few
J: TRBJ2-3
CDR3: CASSLGQPGRTDTQYF

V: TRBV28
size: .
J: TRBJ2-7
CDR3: CASRPQRGGSYEQYF

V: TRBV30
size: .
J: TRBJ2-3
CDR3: CAWSLSGSTDTQYF

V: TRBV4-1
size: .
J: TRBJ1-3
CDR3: CASKPGSRDTIYF

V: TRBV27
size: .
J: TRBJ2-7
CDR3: CASKSGPGQYYEQYF

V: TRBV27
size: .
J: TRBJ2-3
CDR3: CASSLSPSGGGIDTQYF

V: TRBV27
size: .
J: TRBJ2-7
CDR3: CASSFNSYEQYF

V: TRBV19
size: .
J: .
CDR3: CASSRKETPGHPYEQYF

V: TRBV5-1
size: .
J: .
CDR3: CASSLLSNTRGHEQYF

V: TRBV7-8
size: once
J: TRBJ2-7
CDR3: CASSLVAYEQYF

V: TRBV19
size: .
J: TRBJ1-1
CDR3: CASSPQGWGNTEAFF

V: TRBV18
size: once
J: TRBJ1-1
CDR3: CASSPPNRVNTEAFF

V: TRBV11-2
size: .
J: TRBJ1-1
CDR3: CASSIQDYTEAFF